This TCR beta chain was sequenced in a study of blood T cell repertoires in COVID-19. For the study at large: The origin of the acute and convalescent COVID-19 samples was the United States, Italy and Spain. PBMCs, B-cell-depleted T cells, or T cells provided the cDNA or gDNA that made up the material.

With 4 bases clipped from V and 8 bases from J, the junction kept 19 bases outside the gene matches. Germline assignment: CDR1 LGHNA and CDR2 YNFKEQ. This CDR3 has 19 amino acids. As originally analysed: Estimation of nucleated cell counts was performed using reference gene primer amplification. Sequencing was performed with immunoSEQ multiplex PCR; in TCRdb, only in-frame clones are kept and a portion is missing. The V and J calls and clone size were taken over from that table, and D and trimming were inferred from the DNA. The sample contains about 200,000 clones, roughly 87% of which appear only once.

This clonotype originated in a man aged 35 to 55 with active or convalescent COVID-19. The chain couples TRBV4-2 to TRBJ2-1; 11 bases are a match to TRBD2. The sequenced material came from peripheral blood. The CDR3 sequence: CASSPRGSGGAVGPHEQFF. CDR3 in DNA: TGTGCCAGCAGCCCTCGAGGTAGCGGGGGGGCCGTAGGTCCCCATGAGCAGTTCTTC.